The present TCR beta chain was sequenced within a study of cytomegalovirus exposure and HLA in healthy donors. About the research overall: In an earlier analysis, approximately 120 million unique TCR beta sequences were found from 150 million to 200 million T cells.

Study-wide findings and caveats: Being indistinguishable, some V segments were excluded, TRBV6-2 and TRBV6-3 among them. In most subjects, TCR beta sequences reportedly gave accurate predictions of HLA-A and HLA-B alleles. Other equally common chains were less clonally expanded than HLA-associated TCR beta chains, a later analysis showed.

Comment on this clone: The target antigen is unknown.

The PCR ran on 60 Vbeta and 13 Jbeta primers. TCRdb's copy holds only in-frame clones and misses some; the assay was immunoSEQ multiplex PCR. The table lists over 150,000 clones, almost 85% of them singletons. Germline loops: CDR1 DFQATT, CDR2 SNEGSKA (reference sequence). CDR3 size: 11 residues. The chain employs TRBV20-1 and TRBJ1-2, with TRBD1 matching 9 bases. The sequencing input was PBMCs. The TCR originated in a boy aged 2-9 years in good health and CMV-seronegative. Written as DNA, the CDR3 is TGCGCTCGGACAGGGGTCTATGGCTACACCTTC. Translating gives CARTGVYGYTF.